This TCR beta chain is from a study of cytomegalovirus exposure and HLA in healthy donors. Study-wide results and limits: Being productive about 87% or about 30% of the time was typical of most TCR beta V segments in an earlier analysis.

The trim removed 6 bases at V and 4 bases at J, leaving 10 bases unmatched. Germline lookup yields CDR1 MDHEN and CDR2 SYDVKM. The CDR3 length is 15 residues. As regards this clone: What it binds is not known.

The PCR made use of 60 Vbeta and 13 Jbeta primers. Measured with immunoSEQ multiplex PCR; TCRdb has only the in-frame clones, and not every one. The sample records 95,000 to 150,000 clones, around 86% being singletons. This clonotype originated in a man younger than 40 in good health and CMV-seronegative. The sequenced material came from PBMCs. The chain carries TRBV28 and TRBJ1-2; the match to TRBD1 covers 8 bases. Here the CDR3 DNA reads TGTGCCAGCAGCTCCCCGGGACAGGCTGGCTATGGCTACACCTTC. The encoded protein is CASSSPGQAGYGYTF.